This T cell receptor (beta chain) was documented in a study of blood T cell repertoires in COVID-19. Study-level information: Sources were T cells, B-cell-depleted T cells, or PBMCs; the material itself was cDNA or gDNA.

How the authors handled the data: Amplified reference gene primers provided the basis for estimating nucleated cell counts. The table came from immunoSEQ multiplex PCR; TCRdb's copy has only in-frame clones and leaves some out. V, J and clone size derive from that table, while D and trimming were established from the DNA sequence. Of about 280,000 clones listed, roughly 89% are singletons. The CDR3 is 15 residues long. Unmatched junction bases numbered 5, after V lost 2 bases and J lost 3 bases. Germline lookup yields CDR1 ENHRY and CDR2 SYGVKD. The rearrangement uses TRBV10-3 and TRBJ2-7; the match to TRBD2 covers 9 bases. Sequencing was performed on peripheral blood. This sequence was found in a woman aged 35 to 49 who had recovered from COVID-19. DNA of the CDR3: TGTGCCATCAGTGAGGGCGGGAGGGGAGACTACGAGCAGTACTTC. Amino acids: CAISEGGRGDYEQYF.